This T cell receptor (beta chain) came from a study of siplizumab effects on memory and regulatory T cells. Per sample, roughly 99,000 TCR templates were assayed. Clones were sequenced by immunoSEQ multiplex PCR, and TCRdb holds only the in-frame ones, with some missing. Counted here are 70,000 to 100,000 clones, 80% to 95% occurring once; the ten biggest clones make up approximately 5.9%. Germline CDR1 reads PRHDT; CDR2 reads FYEKMQ (reference sequence). CDR3 size: 12 residues. V was shortened by 6 bases and J by 6 bases, with 10 bases between the two germline ends. Only a few counts were recorded for this clone.

The rearrangement uses TRBV13 and TRBJ2-3; TRBD2 is a possible D gene (6 bases). The sequence was collected from a human donor in good health. Sequenced input: CD8+ T cells sorted from blood. This CDR3 reads CASSLASDTQYF. In DNA form, the CDR3 reads TGTGCCAGCAGTCTAGCGTCGGATACGCAGTATTTT.